The present TCR beta chain was sequenced within a study of early T cells in non-severe SARS-CoV-2 infection. Study in general: From unsorted whole blood, bulk RNA was sequenced, and the chains remained unpaired.

Broader study findings: VDJdb matching favored anti-spike CD8 responses, missing private and CD4 specificities.

Individual cDNA molecules received unique molecular identifiers. TCRdb re-analysed the 5' RACE reads in MiXCR, keeping a single row per CDR3 protein. The sample carries about 49,000 distinct CDR3 sequences, approximately 12% recorded once. This clonotype was seen only a few times. What it binds is not known. Germline CDR1 and CDR2: KGHDR and SFDVKD. With 1 base clipped from V and 5 bases from J, the junction kept 7 bases outside the gene matches. The CDR3 spans 17 residues. Sequences were derived from whole blood, sampled at baseline. The J gene is TRBJ2-1, the V gene TRBV24-1; 10 nucleotides match TRBD2. This TCR came from an adult who was a healthcare worker with PCR-confirmed SARS-CoV-2 infection or an uninfected control (not recorded which). CDR3 sequence reads: CATSDFRLAGADNEQFF. The CDR3 coding sequence is TGTGCCACCAGTGATTTTAGGCTAGCGGGAGCCGACAATGAGCAGTTCTTC.